The 16 T cell receptor beta chains below all came from one sample that was sequenced in a study of CD4+ T cells in melanoma. Sequenced by immunoSEQ multiplex PCR; TCRdb stores in-frame clones only, minus some. Of tens of thousands of clones listed, about 72% are singletons. The sequencing sample was made of tumor tissue. The receptors stem from a human donor with melanoma.

V gene TRBV13 combines with J gene TRBJ1-1, with TRBD1 as a possible D gene (5 bases). Germline V gene sequence: CDR1 PRHDT, CDR2 FYEKMQ (reference sequence). V dropped 6 bases and J dropped 7 bases, with 15 bases sitting between them. The CDR3 runs to 13 residues. CDR3 residues: CASSPSGDGEAFF. The CDR3 coding sequence is TGTGCCAGCAGTCCCTCCGGGGACGGTGAAGCTTTCTTT.

Only a few counts were recorded for this clone. CDR3 loop: CAWREPTGSSYEQYF. CDR3 DNA: TGTGCCTGGAGAGAGCCGACAGGGAGCTCCTACGAGCAGTACTTC. The chain links TRBV30 to TRBJ2-7; TRBD1 matches at 7 bases. J lost 0 bases, V lost 3 bases, and 8 bases had no gene match. The CDR3 extends over 15 amino acids. CDR1 and CDR2 (germline): GTSNPN, SVGIG (reference sequence).

The CDR3 coding sequence is TGTGCCACCAGTCCCCGGGGTTACAATCAGCCCCAGCATTTT. It translates to CATSPRGYNQPQHF. The chain joins TRBV15 to TRBJ1-5; D is ambiguous. Per germline, CDR1 LNHNV and CDR2 YYDKDF (reference sequence). This CDR3 has 14 residues. V lost 6 bases and J 3 bases, leaving 12 bases between the germline ends.

The chain has TRBV5-4 and TRBJ1-3; D not certain. The CDR3 runs to 14 residues. The V and J ends lost 0 bases and 2 bases respectively, with 6 bases between them. Germline loops: CDR1 SGHNT, CDR2 YYREEE (reference sequence). As DNA, the CDR3 is TGTGCCAGCAGCTTGGGAGGGACTGGAAACACCATATATTTT. Translation: CASSLGGTGNTIYF.

The V call is TRBV27, the J call TRBJ2-7, with D perhaps TRBD1 (5 bases). The ends were cut back, 6 bases at V and 5 bases at J, with 8 bases in the middle. CDR3 length equals 11 residues. Germline V gives CDR1 MNHEY, CDR2 SMNVEV (reference sequence). CDR3 amino acids: CASRAGNEQYF. Here the CDR3 DNA reads TGTGCCAGCAGGGCAGGGAACGAGCAGTACTTC.

The chain carries TRBV4-1 and TRBJ2-1; 12 nucleotides agree with TRBD2. Germline assignment: CDR1 MGHRA and CDR2 YSYEKL. With 3 bases clipped from V and 8 bases from J, the junction kept 8 bases outside the gene matches. The CDR3 covers 16 residues. In DNA form, the CDR3 reads TGCGCCAGCAGCCACCCGGGACTAGCGGGTAGTGATGAGCAGTTCTTC. As protein: CASSHPGLAGSDEQFF.

This chain joins TRBV7-9 and TRBJ2-5; D is perhaps TRBD2 (6 bases). The CDR3 is made up of 15 amino acids. V was pared by 1 base and J by 5 bases, with 14 bases between. The germline V gene has CDR1 SEHNR and CDR2 FQNEAQ (reference sequence). Here the CDR3 DNA reads TGTGCCAGCAGCTTAGAAGGGACTCGAATTGAGACCCAGTACTTC. This translates into CASSLEGTRIETQYF.

The V gene is TRBV4-1, the J gene TRBJ1-1; 8 nucleotides line up with TRBD1. The CDR3 extends over 16 amino acids. Germline assignment: CDR1 MGHRA and CDR2 YSYEKL. J lost 1 base, V lost 4 bases, and 8 bases had no gene match. The CDR3, as DNA: TGCGCCAGCAGCCTTCGGACAGGGAAAGAGAACACTGAAGCTTTCTTT. Its protein is CASSLRTGKENTEAFF.

The CDR3 DNA reads TGTGCCAGCAGCGCCGACCCAGTTGTCCCCGATGGCTACACCTTC. It translates to CASSADPVVPDGYTF. This chain joins TRBV2 and TRBJ1-2, with no clear D. CDR3 length equals 15 residues. Trimming left V 6 bases short and J 6 bases short, with 20 bases between. From germline, CDR1 is SNHLY and CDR2 FYNNEI. The full variable domain, with the rest looked up from reference TRBV2 and TRBJ1-2, is EPEVTQTPSHQVTQMGQEVILRCVPISNHLYFYWYRQILGQKVEFLVSFYNNEISEKSEIFDDQFSVERPDGSNFTLKIRSTKLEDSAMYFCASSADPVVPDGYTFGSGTRLTVV.

The chain recombines TRBV6-6 with TRBJ1-5, with D unresolved. The CDR3 is 14 amino acids. Germline loops: CDR1 MNHNY, CDR2 SVGAGI (reference sequence). Trimming shortened V by 4 bases and J by 1 base, and 8 bases separated the two germline ends. The CDR3 loop is CASSLGGSNQPQHF. CDR3 nucleotides: TGTGCCAGCAGTTTAGGCGGGAGCAATCAGCCCCAGCATTTT.

The chain combines TRBV30 with TRBJ2-5, with D possibly being TRBD2 (5 bases). V gave up 0 bases and J gave up 4 bases, with 9 bases separating them. In germline, CDR1 is GTSNPN, CDR2 SVGIG (reference sequence). This CDR3 is built from 13 residues. This chain's CDR3 is CAWSVRLRETQYF. CDR3 coding DNA: TGTGCCTGGAGTGTACGACTAAGAGAGACCCAGTACTTC. Supplemented by reference TRBV30 and TRBJ2-5, the full variable domain reads SQTIHQWPATLVQPVGSPLSLECTVEGTSNPNLYWYRQAAGRGLQLLFYSVGIGQISSEVPQNLSASRPQDRQFILSSKKLLLSDSGFYLCAWSVRLRETQYFGPGTRLLVL.

The chain links TRBV19 to TRBJ1-4; 7 bases align to TRBD1. The CDR3 loop spans 17 amino acids. Looked up from germline, CDR1 is LNHDA and CDR2 is SQIVND (reference sequence). Trimming at V came to 2 bases and at J to 4 bases, leaving 10 bases not matched to a gene. The CDR3 DNA reads TGTGCCAGTAGTATAACGCTCGGGACAGCTTATAATGAAAAACTGTTTTTT. This sequence encodes CASSITLGTAYNEKLFF. Using reference TRBV19 and TRBJ1-4 for the parts outside the CDR3, the full variable domain is DGGITQSPKYLFRKEGQNVTLSCEQNLNHDAMYWYRQDPGQGLRLIYYSQIVNDFQKGDIAEGYSVSREKKESFPLTVTSAQKNPTAFYLCASSITLGTAYNEKLFFGSGTQLSVL.

This clone was seen ten or more times. The chain recombines TRBV9 with TRBJ1-4, with 8 bases matching TRBD1. CDR1 is SGDLS and CDR2 is YYNGEE in the germline V gene. V lost 2 bases and J lost 6; bases outside the gene matches: 6. The length of the CDR3 is 15 residues. For the CDR3, the DNA is TGTGCCAGCAGCGTCCAGGGGGCAATGGATGAAAAACTGTTTTTT. Its translation is CASSVQGAMDEKLFF.

The chain joins TRBV14 to TRBJ2-7; D perhaps matches TRBD1 (5 bases). From germline, CDR1 is SGHDN and CDR2 FVKESK. The V and J ends lost 0 bases and 0 bases respectively, with 9 bases between them. The CDR3 consists of 15 residues. The CDR3 nucleotides are TGTGCCAGCAGCCAAGATTGGGGCAGCTCCTACGAGCAGTACTTC. Its protein product is CASSQDWGSSYEQYF.

Comment on this clone: The junction shows a germline mismatch at one end, possibly a read error. The chain has TRBV7-7 and TRBJ2-2, with D hard to call. CDR1 is SSHAT, CDR2 FNYEAQ, per germline (reference sequence). The CDR3 totals 14 residues. The CDR3 here is CASSIQPNTGELFF. The CDR3 region has the DNA TGTGCTAGCAGCATACAGCCGAACACCGGGGAGCTGTTTTTT.

The chain has TRBV5-1 and TRBJ1-1; 7 nucleotides agree with TRBD1. V lost 1 base and J lost 0; bases outside the gene matches: 3. This CDR3 has 15 amino acids. The germline gives CDR1 SGHRS, CDR2 YFSETQ. CDR3 sequence: CASSLIQGMNTEAFF. The CDR3 DNA reads TGCGCCAGCAGCTTGATACAGGGGATGAACACTGAAGCTTTCTTT.